A single sample is the source of the 24 T cell receptor beta chains below, sequenced in a study of regulatory T cells in long-lasting Graves disease. Specified time point: newly diagnosed GD, antithyroid drugs for less than 3 months. The TCR library was made from RNA extracted from PBMCs. Relying on iRepertoire HTBI primers and Arm-PCR of CDR3 regions, the team built TCR beta libraries. TCRdb re-called the multiplex PCR reads with MiXCR, one entry per CDR3 protein. The sample carries 410,000 or so distinct CDR3 sequences, about 16% recorded once. This sample also belongs to another study, concerning T cells in Graves' hyperthyroidism and ophthalmopathy.

The sample here was peripheral blood mononuclear cells (PBMCs), taken at new diagnosis, from a patient treated with antithyroid drugs. These receptors originate from a young woman with Graves disease.

This clonotype has a handful of counts. V gene TRBV12-5 combines with J gene TRBJ2-7; D unresolved. The CDR3 extends over 14 amino acids. Germline V gene lookup returns CDR1 LGHNT and CDR2 FRNRAP. The V end lost 1 base, the J end lost 2 bases, and 9 bases lay between the germline ends. The CDR3 sequence is CASGLGTPPYEQYF. CDR3 in DNA: TGTGCTAGTGGTTTGGGTACACCCCCCTACGAGCAGTACTTC.

This clonotype showed up many times. V and J are TRBV7-9 and TRBJ2-7; unclear D gene. This CDR3 has 12 residues. Trimming shortened V by 5 bases and J by 4 bases, and 9 bases separated the two germline ends. Germline CDR1 reads SEHNR; CDR2 reads FQNEAQ (reference sequence). The CDR3 spells CASSLDHYEQYF. CDR3 DNA: TGTGCCAGCAGCCTGGACCATTACGAGCAGTACTTC.

In its sample, this clonotype was seen a few times. V and J are TRBV12-3 or TRBV12-4 and TRBJ1-1, with D perhaps matching TRBD1 (5 bases). CDR3 size: 13 residues. The ends were cut back, 1 base at V and 3 bases at J, with 6 bases in the middle. The CDR3: CASSLVQDTEAFF. CDR3 sequence (DNA): TGTGCCAGCAGTTTAGTACAGGACACTGAAGCTTTCTTT.

About this clonotype itself: A read error may be the cause here, since a much bigger clone is one base away. The chain combines TRBV6-2 or TRBV6-3 with TRBJ1-4; 8 bases match TRBD1. Per the germline V gene, CDR1 is MNHEY and CDR2 is SVGEGT. Germline trimming cut 6 bases from V and 12 bases from J; bases unmatched to any gene: 6. The CDR3 has 12 amino acids. CDR3: CASRDRARELFF. CDR3 sequence (DNA): TGTGCCAGCAGGGACAGGGCTAGGGAACTGTTTTTT.

This clonotype was counted only a few times. This sequence joins TRBV24-1 and TRBJ2-7; 8 nucleotides align to TRBD1. In germline, CDR1 is KGHDR, CDR2 SFDVKD. V lost 2 bases to trimming and J lost 6 bases; unmatched junction nucleotides: 8. CDR3 size: 15 residues. The CDR3, as DNA: TGTGCCACCAGTGATTCCGGGACAGGACCGGGCGAGCAGTACTTC. This codes for CATSDSGTGPGEQYF.

This clonotype was counted a few times. The CDR3 bases are TGTGCTAGTGGTTACAGGGTTTCAGATACGCAGTATTTT. This sequence encodes CASGYRVSDTQYF. The chain links TRBV12-5 to TRBJ2-3; D perhaps matches TRBD1 (6 bases). The CDR3 extends over 13 amino acids. V was shortened by 4 bases and J by 4 bases, with 9 bases between the two germline ends. CDR1 and CDR2 (germline): LGHNT, FRNRAP.

This clonotype was detected many times. V usage is TRBV11-1 and J usage is TRBJ2-5; D unclear. Per germline, CDR1 SGHAT and CDR2 FQDESV (reference sequence). Trimming took 5 bases from V and 2 from J, leaving 15 bases between them. This CDR3 contains 15 residues. The CDR3 coding sequence is TGTGCCAGCAGCCCGTCCCCGAACCCTCAAGAGACCCAGTACTTC. It codes for CASSPSPNPQETQYF. The variable domain in full, with the rest retrieved from reference TRBV11-1 and TRBJ2-5, is EAEVAQSPRYKITEKSQAVAFWCDPISGHATLYWYRQILGQGPELLVQFQDESVVDDSQLPKDRFSAERLKGVDSTLKIQPAELGDSAMYLCASSPSPNPQETQYFGPGTRLLVL.

V gene TRBV7-9 combines with J gene TRBJ2-3; 8 bases agree with TRBD1. The CDR3 sequence is 15 residues long. CDR1 is SEHNR, CDR2 FQNEAQ, per germline (reference sequence). Trimming at V came to 5 bases and at J to 1 base, leaving 5 bases not matched to a gene. The CDR3 is CASSVLQGGTDTQYF. The CDR3 region has the DNA TGTGCCAGCAGCGTATTACAGGGGGGCACAGATACGCAGTATTTT.

In its sample, this clonotype was seen many times. The rearrangement links TRBV12-3 or TRBV12-4 to TRBJ2-7; no definite D call. CDR3 size: 17 residues. V lost 6 bases and J 1 base, leaving 22 bases between the germline ends. The CDR3 spells CASSPPRSGRFSYEQYF. The CDR3 DNA sequence: TGTGCCAGCAGCCCACCTCGCTCGGGTCGGTTTTCCTACGAGCAGTACTTC.

This chain links TRBV2 with TRBJ1-1; 7 nucleotides agree with TRBD1. The J segment lost 5 bases and the V segment lost 3 bases, leaving 15 bases of the junction unmatched. The CDR3 covers 17 residues. Per germline, CDR1 SNHLY and CDR2 FYNNEI. In nucleotides, the CDR3 is TGTGCCAGCAGTGACATTTTGCTAACAGGGGTTCCGACTGAAGCTTTCTTT. Its translation: CASSDILLTGVPTEAFF.

The chain uses TRBV7-2 and TRBJ2-7; 8 nucleotides line up with TRBD2. With V trimmed by 0 bases and J by 1 base, 11 bases remained unmatched. Germline loops: CDR1 SGHTA, CDR2 FQGNSA. The length of the CDR3 is 18 residues. The CDR3 region is CASSLAASGGGGSYEQYF. The CDR3 region has the DNA TGTGCCAGCAGCTTAGCGGCTAGCGGAGGCGGGGGGTCCTACGAGCAGTACTTC.

This sequence joins TRBV27 and TRBJ2-3, with 12 bases fitting TRBD1. V was pared by 8 bases and J by 2 bases, with 5 bases of the junction left unmatched. The CDR3 has 15 amino acids. Germline V gene lookup returns CDR1 MNHEY and CDR2 SMNVEV (reference sequence). In nucleotides, the CDR3 is TGTGCCAGCGGCGCGGGACAGGGGGCCACAGATACGCAGTATTTT. Residues: CASGAGQGATDTQYF.

This CDR3 is CASSLSGFQPQHF. DNA for the CDR3: TGTGCCAGCAGTTTATCCGGGTTTCAGCCCCAGCATTTT. This sequence joins TRBV12-3 or TRBV12-4 and TRBJ1-5; D is undetermined. The V gene lost 2 bases and the J gene lost 6 bases, with 8 bases spanning the gap. The CDR3 sequence is 13 residues long.

This clonotype was found a few times. The chain couples TRBV5-4 to TRBJ1-1; possibly TRBD1 for D (6 bases). Germline V CDR1 and CDR2: SGHNT, YYREEE (reference sequence). The CDR3 loop spans 13 amino acids. Between the trimmed V and J ends, which lost 6 bases and 2 bases, there was a span of 11 bases. The CDR3: CASTGQLNTEAFF. For the CDR3, the DNA is TGTGCCAGCACCGGACAGCTTAACACTGAAGCTTTCTTT.

This clonotype showed up just a few times. The V call is TRBV6-2 or TRBV6-3, the J call TRBJ2-3, with TRBD2 identical over 8 bases. The CDR3 totals 15 residues. Trimming cost V 4 bases and J 6 bases; bases outside gene matches: 9. CDR1 and CDR2 from the germline V gene are MNHEY and SVGEGT. CDR3 sequence: CASSLREGGKDTQYF. CDR3 nucleotides: TGTGCCAGCAGTTTACGGGAGGGCGGTAAGGATACGCAGTATTTT.

This clonotype came up many times. The chain joins TRBV30 to TRBJ2-1; D unclear. V lost 4 bases, J lost 0 bases, and 10 bases lay in between. This CDR3 comprises 14 residues. The germline V gene encodes CDR1 GTSNPN and CDR2 SVGIG (reference sequence). DNA for the CDR3: TGTGCCTGGAAACCCAAGAGCTCCTACAATGAGCAGTTCTTC. Amino acid sequence: CAWKPKSSYNEQFF.

The chain combines TRBV11-2 with TRBJ1-4; TRBD1 might be the D (5 bases). The germline V gene encodes CDR1 SGHAT and CDR2 FQNNGV. Trimming removed 0 bases at V and 12 bases at J, with 14 bases between. The CDR3 covers 14 residues. As DNA, the CDR3 is TGTGCCAGCAGCTTAGACGGGTCTCAAGGGGAACTGTTTTTT. It codes for CASSLDGSQGELFF.

This chain uses TRBV19 with TRBJ2-1, with D perhaps TRBD2 (5 bases). The CDR3 spans 13 residues. V lost 1 base to trimming and J lost 9 bases, with 10 bases between them. CDR1 and CDR2 from the germline V gene are LNHDA and SQIVND (reference sequence). This chain's CDR3 is CASSIGGEGEQFF. The CDR3 DNA sequence: TGTGCCAGTAGTATAGGGGGAGAGGGTGAGCAGTTCTTC.

This clonotype was counted many times. The chain uses TRBV6-1 and TRBJ1-1; no firm D call. V was shortened by 2 bases and J by 6 bases, with 10 bases between the two germline ends. CDR1 MNHNS and CDR2 SASEGT come from the germline V gene. The CDR3 covers 13 residues. CDR3 coding DNA: TGTGCCAGCAGTGAAACCGGGCGGCCTGAAGCTTTCTTT. This sequence encodes CASSETGRPEAFF.

This clonotype was counted only a few times. This rearrangement joins TRBV3-1 to TRBJ2-1; TRBD1 aligns across 7 bases. Losses at the gene ends were 4 bases for V and 6 bases for J; bases not matched to a gene: 18. CDR1 and CDR2 (germline): LGHDT, YNNKEL (reference sequence). This CDR3 contains 18 residues. The CDR3 spells CASSRFSSGQSNFNEQFF. In DNA, the CDR3 is TGTGCCAGCAGCCGGTTTTCGTCGGGACAGTCAAATTTCAATGAGCAGTTCTTC.

This clonotype was counted at least ten times. The genes are TRBV28 and TRBJ2-1; 9 positions agree with TRBD2. Germline V gene data show CDR1 as MDHEN and CDR2 as SYDVKM. V was clipped by 3 bases and J by 4 bases; unmatched bases: 7. This CDR3 has 16 residues. For the CDR3, the DNA is TGTGCCAGCAGTTTCCGACTGAGCGGGAGGTACAATGAGCAGTTCTTC. This translates into CASSFRLSGRYNEQFF.

This clonotype was seen only a few times. The chain couples TRBV5-1 to TRBJ1-4; 7 bases match TRBD1. The CDR3 contains 15 residues. V was clipped by 4 bases and J by 5 bases; unmatched bases: 8. Germline V gene lookup returns CDR1 SGHRS and CDR2 YFSETQ. CDR3 bases: TGCGCCAGCAGCCAGCCGGGACAGAAGAATGAAAAACTGTTTTTT. Translated: CASSQPGQKNEKLFF.

The rearrangement joins TRBV5-1 to TRBJ2-4; 7 nucleotides line up with TRBD1. CDR1 and CDR2 (germline): SGHRS, YFSETQ. The CDR3 length is 16 residues. V shed 0 bases, J shed 15 bases, and the junction held 18 bases outside the gene matches. The CDR3 region is CASSLGYQGQSTRVYF. In DNA, the CDR3 is TGCGCCAGCAGCTTGGGGTATCAGGGACAGTCAACTAGGGTGTACTTC.

A few counts support this clonotype. Written as DNA, the CDR3 is TGTGCCAGCACCCCGGGCGTTGAGCAGTTCTTC. Protein product: CASTPGVEQFF. The V call is TRBV12-3 or TRBV12-4, the J call TRBJ2-1; D gene ambiguous. V lost 7 bases and J lost 9, with 10 bases in between. The CDR3 runs 11 residues.